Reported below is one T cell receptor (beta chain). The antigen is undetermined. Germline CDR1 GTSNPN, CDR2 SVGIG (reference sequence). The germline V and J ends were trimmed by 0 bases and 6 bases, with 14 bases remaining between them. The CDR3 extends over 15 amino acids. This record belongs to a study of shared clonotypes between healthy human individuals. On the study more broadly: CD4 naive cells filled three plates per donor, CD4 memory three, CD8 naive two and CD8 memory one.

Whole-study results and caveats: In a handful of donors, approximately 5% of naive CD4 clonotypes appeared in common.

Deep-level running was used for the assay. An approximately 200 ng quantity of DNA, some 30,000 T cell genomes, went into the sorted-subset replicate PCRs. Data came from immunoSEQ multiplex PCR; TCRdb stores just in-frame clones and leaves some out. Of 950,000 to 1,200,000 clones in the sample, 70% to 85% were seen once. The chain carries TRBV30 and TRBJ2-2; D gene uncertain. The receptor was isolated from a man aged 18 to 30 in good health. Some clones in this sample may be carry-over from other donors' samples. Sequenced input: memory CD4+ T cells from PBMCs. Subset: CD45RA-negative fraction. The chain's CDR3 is CAWSVMPGGAGELFF. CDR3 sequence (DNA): TGTGCCTGGAGTGTAATGCCGGGCGGAGCCGGGGAGCTGTTTTTT.